This is a list of T cell receptor beta chains from one sample in a study of Tregs in tolerant kidney transplant recipients. Assay: immunoSEQ multiplex PCR; the TCRdb copy retains only in-frame clones and omits some. This table holds 200,000 to 300,000 clones, 84% found once. The sample comprised CD4+ T cells from blood. These receptors were collected from a human donor in good health. CDR3s leave out the opening cysteine and the closing phenylalanine or tryptophan. Size tells how often a clone was seen (once, few, many) or the class of an expanded clone, and some rows leave it out.

cdr3_aa | j_call | clone_size | v_call
ASTRGQVYEQY | TRBJ2-7 | . | TRBV2
ASSPTLAGADTQY | TRBJ2-3 | . | TRBV18
ASSEARLDTQY | TRBJ2-3 | . | TRBV6-1
ASSLVGQTSEAF | TRBJ1-1 | . | TRBV5-1
ASSVRGDYYEQY | TRBJ2-7 | . | TRBV2
ASSPLQATNEKLF | TRBJ1-4 | few | TRBV5-6
ASSPDRGQGNQPQH | TRBJ1-5 | . | TRBV11-2
SVVGQPGYGYT | TRBJ1-2 | . | TRBV29-1
ASSLSQDPAYGYT | TRBJ1-2 | . | TRBV5-1
ASSMDRGLDYGYT | TRBJ1-2 | . | TRBV18
ASSYEGDYGYT | TRBJ1-2 | . | TRBV6-5
ASRIPGYEQY | . | once | TRBV2
ASRTGEGSSPLH | TRBJ1-6 | . | TRBV19
ASSMDPNYGYT | TRBJ1-2 | . | TRBV6-6
ASSLTTGPPEAF | TRBJ1-1 | . | TRBV7-9
ASSGRTSGGVSSYNEQF | TRBJ2-1 | . | TRBV10-1
ASTPQDRNTEAF | TRBJ1-1 | . | TRBV11-2